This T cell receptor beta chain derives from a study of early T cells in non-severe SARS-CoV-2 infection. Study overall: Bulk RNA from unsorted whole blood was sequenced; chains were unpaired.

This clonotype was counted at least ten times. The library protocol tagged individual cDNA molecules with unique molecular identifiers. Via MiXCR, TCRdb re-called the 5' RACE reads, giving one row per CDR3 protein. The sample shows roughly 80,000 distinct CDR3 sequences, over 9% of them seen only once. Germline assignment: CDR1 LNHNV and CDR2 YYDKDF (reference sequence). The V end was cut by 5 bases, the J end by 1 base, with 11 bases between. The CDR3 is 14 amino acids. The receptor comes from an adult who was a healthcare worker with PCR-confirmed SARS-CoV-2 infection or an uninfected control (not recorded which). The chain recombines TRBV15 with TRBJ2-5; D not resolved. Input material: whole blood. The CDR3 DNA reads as TGTGCCACCAGCGTGAGCATGGGCCAAGAGACCCAGTACTTC. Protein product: CATSVSMGQETQYF.